These 3 T cell receptor beta chains were sequenced from one sample in a study of control samples from healthy donors and cancer patients. TCRdb's copy holds only in-frame clones and misses some; the assay was immunoSEQ multiplex PCR. The sample totals about 210,000 clones; its top ten clones hold 2.2%. The source material was blood. Receptor source: a woman under 40 in good health.

The rearrangement links TRBV29-1 to TRBJ1-5, with a possible D match to TRBD1 (6 bases). The CDR3 spans 12 residues. Germline CDR1 is SQVTM and CDR2 is ANQGSEA. Trimming took off 6 bases at V and 8 bases at J, with 14 bases between the two ends. The CDR3 reads CSVEGGGEPQHF. The CDR3 DNA reads TGCAGCGTAGAGGGGGGAGGTGAGCCCCAGCATTTT.

This rearrangement joins TRBV7-9 to TRBJ1-3; TRBD1 is a possible D gene (5 bases). The V end was cut by 1 base, the J end by 0 bases, with 10 bases between. From germline, CDR1 is SEHNR and CDR2 FQNEAQ (reference sequence). The CDR3 contains 16 residues. CDR3 residues: CASSLVGEGSGNTIYF. Here the CDR3 DNA reads TGTGCCAGCAGCTTAGTAGGGGAGGGCTCTGGAAACACCATATATTTT. The variable domain in full, completed from reference TRBV7-9 and TRBJ1-3, reads DTGVSQNPRHKITKRGQNVTFRCDPISEHNRLYWYRQTLGQGPEFLTYFQNEAQLEKSRLLSDRFSAERPKGSFSTLEIQRTEQGDSAMYLCASSLVGEGSGNTIYFGEGSWLTVV.

The chain joins TRBV5-1 to TRBJ1-6; 11 bases match TRBD1. Germline V gene sequence: CDR1 SGHRS, CDR2 YFSETQ. Germline trimming cut 3 bases from V and 5 bases from J; bases unmatched to any gene: 1. The CDR3 length is 15 residues. This CDR3 is CASSSGQGDNSPLHF. CDR3 coding DNA: TGCGCCAGCAGCTCGGGACAGGGGGATAATTCACCCCTCCACTTT.